The next 4 T cell receptor beta chains were all read from a single sample in a study of metastatic and nonmetastatic thyroid tumors. All patients were treatment-naive before thyroid surgery. MiXCR was used by TCRdb to re-call the PCR reads. Of about 20,000 clones listed, roughly 29% are singletons. Sequenced sample: tumor tissue. Receptors were obtained from a male donor with papillary thyroid cancer or a benign thyroid nodule (not recorded which). Some clones in this sample may be carry-over from other donors' samples.

This clone was observed a handful of times. This chain uses TRBV6-1 with TRBJ2-7; TRBD1 matches at 10 bases. The V segment lost 9 bases and the J segment 2 bases; nucleotides outside the gene matches: 10. Germline lookup yields CDR1 MNHNS and CDR2 SASEGT. The CDR3 has 15 amino acids. The DNA for the CDR3 is TGTGCCAGAACTCCCGGGACAGGGGCTACCTACGAGCAGTACTTC. Translating gives CARTPGTGATYEQYF.

This clone was recorded many times. The chain links TRBV30 to TRBJ2-7; D call uncertain. Trimming stripped 0 bases from V and 3 bases from J, with 15 bases between. This CDR3 has 15 amino acids. CDR1 and CDR2 from the germline V gene are GTSNPN and SVGIG (reference sequence). In DNA, the CDR3 is TGTGCCTGGAGTGTACGTGGGCCCGAGAGCTACGAGCAGTACTTC. This gives the protein CAWSVRGPESYEQYF. The whole variable domain, remainder taken from reference TRBV30 and TRBJ2-7, is SQTIHQWPATLVQPVGSPLSLECTVEGTSNPNLYWYRQAAGRGLQLLFYSVGIGQISSEVPQNLSASRPQDRQFILSSKKLLLSDSGFYLCAWSVRGPESYEQYFGPGTRLTVT.

The chain has TRBV19 and TRBJ2-2; possibly TRBD1 for D (5 bases). Germline assignment: CDR1 LNHDA and CDR2 SQIVND (reference sequence). CDR3 length: 13 residues. V dropped 6 bases and J dropped 8 bases, with 13 bases sitting between them. In DNA form, the CDR3 reads TGTGCCAGTAGAGGTACAGGCGATGGGGAGCTGTTTTTT. Its protein is CASRGTGDGELFF.

The CDR3 loop is CASSLHGAAYEQYF. CDR3 nucleotides: TGTGCCAGCAGTCTCCACGGCGCGGCGTACGAGCAGTACTTC. V and J are TRBV28 and TRBJ2-7; no reliable D call. The CDR3 loop spans 14 amino acids. Trimming cost V 5 bases and J 4 bases, with 15 bases left between them. Germline CDR1 and CDR2: MDHEN and SYDVKM.